The next 21 T cell receptor beta chains were all read from a single sample in a study of cytomegalovirus exposure and HLA in healthy donors. Here immunoSEQ multiplex PCR was the method, and the copy in TCRdb shows in-frame clones only, minus some. The sample lists roughly 280,000 clones, 65% to 90% occurring once. Material: PBMCs. Receptors originate from a woman younger than 30 in good health and CMV-seronegative.

The V call is TRBV25-1, the J call TRBJ2-3; no clear D gene. V was clipped by 4 bases and J by 2 bases, with 16 bases between them. The germline V gene encodes CDR1 MGHDK and CDR2 SYGVNS. There are 16 residues in the CDR3. CDR3 in amino acids: CASSAPGSPTTDTQYF. CDR3 bases: TGTGCCAGCAGTGCCCCCGGGTCCCCTACCACAGATACGCAGTATTTT.

The chain employs TRBV29-1 and TRBJ1-1; D call uncertain. The length of the CDR3 is 11 residues. Germline V CDR1 and CDR2: SQVTM, ANQGSEA. Trimming cost V 3 bases and J 2 bases, with 4 bases left between them. CDR3 in amino acids: CSVDRNTEAFF. Written as DNA, the CDR3 is TGCAGCGTTGACAGAAACACTGAAGCTTTCTTT.

CDR3 sequence: CASRPTGEYNEQFF. The CDR3 DNA sequence: TGTGCCAGCAGACCGACAGGGGAGTACAATGAGCAGTTCTTC. The chain links TRBV6-5 to TRBJ2-1; 8 bases agree with TRBD1. The CDR3 loop spans 14 amino acids. Trimming removed 6 bases from V and 4 bases from J; junction bases left unmatched: 5. Germline V CDR1 and CDR2: MNHEY, SVGAGI.

The rearrangement uses TRBV7-6 and TRBJ2-1; D possibly corresponds to TRBD2 (7 bases). Between the trimmed V and J ends, which lost 5 bases and 6 bases, there was a span of 23 bases. CDR3 length: 17 residues. Germline V CDR1 and CDR2: SGHVS, FNYEAQ. The CDR3 loop is CASSIGSSRRGGNEQFF. CDR3 DNA sequence: TGTGCCAGCAGCATTGGGAGCTCCCGAAGGGGGGGCAATGAGCAGTTCTTC. Full variable domain (remainder filled in from reference TRBV7-6 and TRBJ2-1): GAGVSQSPRYKVTKRGQDVALRCDPISGHVSLYWYRQALGQGPEFLTYFNYEAQQDKSGLPNDRFSAERPEGSISTLTIQRTEQRDSAMYRCASSIGSSRRGGNEQFFGPGTRLTVL.

The rearrangement links TRBV7-3 to TRBJ2-1, with D tentatively TRBD2 (6 bases). This CDR3 is 15 amino acids long. Germline loops: CDR1 SGHTA, CDR2 FQGTGA. With 5 bases removed from V and 6 bases from J, the gap between germline ends came to 17 bases. This CDR3 reads CASSRGQGGINEQFF. In nucleotides, the CDR3 is TGTGCCAGCAGCCGAGGGCAGGGAGGTATCAATGAGCAGTTCTTC.

J is TRBJ2-1 and V is TRBV5-6, with a tentative D call TRBD1 (6 bases). The germline gives CDR1 SGHDT, CDR2 YYEEEE. This CDR3 region has 17 residues. V lost 0 bases and J 0 bases, leaving 13 bases between the germline ends. The CDR3 DNA reads as TGTGCCAGCAGCTTGGTGGCTGACAGGCGCTCCTACAATGAGCAGTTCTTC. Encoded protein: CASSLVADRRSYNEQFF. Combining the CDR3 with reference TRBV5-6 and TRBJ2-1 gives the whole variable domain DAGVTQSPTHLIKTRGQQVTLRCSPKSGHDTVSWYQQALGQGPQFIFQYYEEEERQRGNFPDRFSGHQFPNYSSELNVNALLLGDSALYLCASSLVADRRSYNEQFFGPGTRLTVL.

This chain connects TRBV27 to TRBJ2-2; D call uncertain. In germline, CDR1 is MNHEY, CDR2 SMNVEV (reference sequence). Between the trimmed V and J ends, which lost 4 bases and 0 bases, there was a span of 9 bases. The CDR3 extends over 15 amino acids. CDR3 sequence: CASSSRVTNTGELFF. CDR3 coding DNA: TGTGCCAGCAGTTCCCGGGTTACGAACACCGGGGAGCTGTTTTTT.

The chain combines TRBV6-5 with TRBJ2-5; tentative D call: TRBD2 (6 bases). V was cut by 5 bases and J by 9 bases, with 22 bases left in between. Per germline, CDR1 MNHEY and CDR2 SVGAGI. This CDR3 contains 15 residues. The CDR3 DNA reads as TGTGCCAGCAGTACCCCCGGGACTGCCAATACGGCCCAGTACTTC. Its translation is CASSTPGTANTAQYF.

Only one count was recorded for this clone. This rearrangement joins TRBV7-6 to TRBJ1-4; D remains ambiguous. The CDR3 runs to 12 residues. Germline V gene lookup returns CDR1 SGHVS and CDR2 FNYEAQ. The ends were cut back, 4 bases at V and 8 bases at J, with 8 bases in the middle. CDR3 protein: CASSSSGEKLFF. The CDR3 bases are TGTGCCAGCAGCTCGTCGGGGGAAAAACTGTTTTTT.

The chain joins TRBV9 to TRBJ2-5; TRBD1 is a possible D gene (5 bases). The CDR3 is 15 amino acids. Trimming removed 0 bases at V and 5 bases at J, with 14 bases between. The germline gives CDR1 SGDLS, CDR2 YYNGEE. The CDR3 protein is CASSVGGSTAETQYF. The CDR3 DNA is TGTGCCAGCAGCGTAGGGGGCTCTACGGCGGAGACCCAGTACTTC. Supplemented by reference TRBV9 and TRBJ2-5, the full variable domain reads DSGVTQTPKHLITATGQRVTLRCSPRSGDLSVYWYQQSLDQGLQFLIQYYNGEERAKGNILERFSAQQFPDLHSELNLSSLELGDSALYFCASSVGGSTAETQYFGPGTRLLVL.

This chain joins TRBV5-1 and TRBJ2-7; TRBD2 matches at 16 bases. Germline loops: CDR1 SGHRS, CDR2 YFSETQ. The CDR3 loop spans 16 amino acids. Trimming at V came to 4 bases and at J to 3 bases, leaving 4 bases not matched to a gene. The CDR3 coding sequence is TGCGCCAGCAGCGTGGGGACTAGCGGGAGGGGCTACGAGCAGTACTTC. Protein: CASSVGTSGRGYEQYF.

V and J are TRBV5-1 and TRBJ2-7, with 7 bases lining up with TRBD2. The CDR3 is 15 amino acids. The trim removed 5 bases at V and 4 bases at J, leaving 12 bases unmatched. The germline V gene encodes CDR1 SGHRS and CDR2 YFSETQ. CDR3: CASRPSGDVSYEQYF. Here the CDR3 DNA reads TGCGCCAGCAGGCCAAGCGGGGATGTTTCTTACGAGCAGTACTTC.

This sequence joins TRBV7-2 and TRBJ2-7, with TRBD1 identical over 9 bases. Germline V gene data show CDR1 as SGHTA and CDR2 as FQGNSA. CDR3 length equals 16 residues. V dropped 5 bases and J dropped 2; count of bases not matched to a gene: 10. CDR3 nucleotides: TGTGCCAGCAGCCACCTTGGAGGGACAGGGACCTACGAGCAGTACTTC. Protein sequence: CASSHLGGTGTYEQYF.

This chain links TRBV2 with TRBJ1-5, with D possibly being TRBD1 (6 bases). The ends were cut back, 2 bases at V and 4 bases at J, with 12 bases in the middle. The CDR3 sequence is 15 residues long. The germline V gene has CDR1 SNHLY and CDR2 FYNNEI. CDR3: CASSELGARNQPQHF. The CDR3 DNA follows: TGTGCCAGCAGTGAACTGGGGGCGCGTAATCAGCCCCAGCATTTT.

Remarks on this clone: Other DNA variants within this sample encode the same CDR3. This chain connects TRBV7-9 to TRBJ2-7; 10 nucleotides align to TRBD1. Germline CDR1 reads SEHNR; CDR2 reads FQNEAQ (reference sequence). This CDR3 comprises 15 residues. V lost 6 bases to trimming and J lost 1 base; unmatched junction nucleotides: 6. CDR3 residues: CASSLPGQGSYEQYF. CDR3 DNA sequence: TGTGCCAGCAGTTTGCCGGGACAGGGGTCCTACGAGCAGTACTTC.

The chain is built from TRBV4-2 and TRBJ1-1, with a possible D match to TRBD1 (6 bases). Germline loops: CDR1 LGHNA, CDR2 YNFKEQ. V lost 1 base and J 10 bases, leaving 16 bases between the germline ends. The CDR3 runs to 14 residues. The CDR3: CASSQGNRDKTAFF. The CDR3 nucleotides are TGTGCCAGCAGCCAAGGGAACAGGGACAAGACAGCTTTCTTT.

This chain connects TRBV19 to TRBJ2-7; D is uncertain. Trimming removed 1 base at V and 2 bases at J, with 9 bases between. There are 14 residues in the CDR3. Germline V gene lookup returns CDR1 LNHDA and CDR2 SQIVND (reference sequence). In DNA form, the CDR3 reads TGTGCCAGTAGTATAGGCGGATTCCCCTACGAGCAGTACTTC. This codes for CASSIGGFPYEQYF.

This clone was seen only a few times. The gene calls are TRBV11-2 and TRBJ1-5; D unclear. CDR3 length: 13 residues. With 1 base removed from V and 5 bases from J, the gap between germline ends came to 6 bases. Germline-derived CDR1 and CDR2 are SGHAT and FQNNGV. CDR3 coding DNA: TGTGCCAGCAGCTTAGCAGTATATCAGCCCCAGCATTTT. Residues: CASSLAVYQPQHF.

V is TRBV4-2 and J is TRBJ1-3; D unresolved. The V and J ends lost 1 base and 0 bases respectively, with 10 bases between them. The CDR3 extends over 16 amino acids. Germline lookup yields CDR1 LGHNA and CDR2 YNFKEQ. Here the CDR3 reads CASSQVRGGSGNTIYF. Written as DNA, the CDR3 is TGTGCCAGCAGCCAAGTTCGGGGAGGCTCTGGAAACACCATATATTTT.

This chain joins TRBV29-1 and TRBJ1-5; D not resolved. CDR1 is SQVTM and CDR2 is ANQGSEA in the germline V gene. CDR3 length: 21 amino acids. V dropped 4 bases and J dropped 0 bases, with 31 bases sitting between them. The CDR3 nucleotides are TGCAGCGTTGTTTGGCGGAGATCAGCGGATACCTTAGCCGATAGCAATCAGCCCCAGCATTTT. Translating gives CSVVWRRSADTLADSNQPQHF.

The chain links TRBV6-4 to TRBJ1-1, with TRBD1 matching 11 bases. This CDR3 is 15 amino acids long. Per germline, CDR1 MRHNA and CDR2 SNTAGT. Trimming cost V 0 bases and J 5 bases; bases outside gene matches: 2. The CDR3 region is CASSDSGTGGTEAFF. DNA for the CDR3: TGTGCCAGCAGTGACTCGGGGACAGGGGGGACTGAAGCTTTCTTT.